The rows below give T cell receptor beta chains drawn from one sample of a study of cytomegalovirus exposure and HLA in healthy donors. TCRdb keeps only in-frame clones here, not all; method: immunoSEQ multiplex PCR. The sample lists approximately 98,000 clones, more than 90% seen once, with 0.67% in the top ten. Input material: PBMCs. The receptor set was obtained from a woman aged 18-29 years in good health and CMV-seronegative. Both conserved end residues are part of each CDR3. D genes are given only for firm matches. The size field is filled for only some rows; it gives once, few, many or a size class.

CDR3	DNA	size	D	V	J
CASSQNPSEYEKLFF	TGCGCCAGCAGCCAAAATCCCTCGGAGTATGAAAAACTGTTTTTT	once	-	TRBV4-1	TRBJ1-4
CASSPYSVGGPSDTQYF	TGTGCCAGCAGCCCTTATTCGGTGGGGGGGCCCAGTGATACGCAGTATTTT	medium-sized	-	TRBV9	TRBJ2-3
CASSPTGGGGSGYTF	TGTGCCAGCAGCCCTACGGGAGGGGGGGGTAGCGGCTACACCTTC	-	-	TRBV7-3	TRBJ1-2
CATSRDISGNEQFF	TGTGCCACCAGCAGAGATATTAGCGGGAATGAGCAGTTCTTC	-	TRBD2	TRBV15	TRBJ2-1
CASSLHGGYEQYF	TGTGCCAGCAGCTTACACGGGGGCTACGAGCAGTACTTC	-	-	TRBV7-2	TRBJ2-7
CASSVVPGTLAYNEQFF	TGTGCCAGCTCAGTCGTACCCGGGACACTCGCCTACAATGAGCAGTTCTTC	-	-	TRBV18	TRBJ2-1
CASSEPGQGVGSGNTIYF	TGTGCCAGCAGTGAACCGGGACAGGGAGTGGGTAGTGGAAACACCATATATTTT	-	TRBD1	TRBV6-1	TRBJ1-3
CASSLGTTTNEKLFF	TGTGCCAGCAGTTTAGGGACTACAACTAATGAAAAACTGTTTTTT	-	-	TRBV2	TRBJ1-4
CAISGVSGGITDTQYF	TGTGCCATCAGTGGCGTGTCGGGGGGCATCACAGATACGCAGTATTTT	-	-	TRBV10-3	TRBJ2-3
CASRLGTGELFF	TGTGCCAGCAGACTAGGTACCGGGGAGCTGTTTTTT	-	-	TRBV28	TRBJ2-2
CASSLRDRGHEQYF	TGTGCCAGCAGTTTAAGGGACAGGGGGCACGAGCAGTACTTC	-	TRBD1	TRBV27	TRBJ2-7
CASSQDGTSGGQETQYF	TGTGCCAGCAGCCAAGATGGGACTAGCGGGGGACAAGAGACCCAGTACTTC	-	TRBD2	TRBV4-2	TRBJ2-5